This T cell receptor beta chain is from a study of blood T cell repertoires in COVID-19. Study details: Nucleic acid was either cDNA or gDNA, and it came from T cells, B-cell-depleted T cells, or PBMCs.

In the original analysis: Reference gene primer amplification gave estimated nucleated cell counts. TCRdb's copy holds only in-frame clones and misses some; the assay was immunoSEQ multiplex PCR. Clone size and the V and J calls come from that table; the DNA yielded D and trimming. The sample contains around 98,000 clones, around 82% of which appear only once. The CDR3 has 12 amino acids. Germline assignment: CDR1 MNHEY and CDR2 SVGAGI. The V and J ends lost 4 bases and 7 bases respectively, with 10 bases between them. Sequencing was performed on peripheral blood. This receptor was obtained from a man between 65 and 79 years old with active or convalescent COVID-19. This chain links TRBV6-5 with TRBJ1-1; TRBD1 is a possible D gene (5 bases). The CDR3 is CASSSDSHEAFF. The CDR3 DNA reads TGTGCCAGCAGTTCAGACAGTCATGAAGCTTTCTTT.